Here is one TCR beta chain with its context. What it binds is not known. The data belong to a study of persistence of HIV-infected CD4 T cells. Sequencing used immunoSEQ version 4 in survey mode. Sequenced by immunoSEQ multiplex PCR; TCRdb stores in-frame clones only, minus some. Here the sample spans more than 35,000 clones, approximately 80% being singletons. The stimulus was lysate of CMV-infected fibroblasts, about 11 ug/mL. CD40L/CD69 double-negative CD45RO-high memory CD4+ T cells were collected. V was shortened by 1 base and J by 10 bases, with 11 bases between the two germline ends. Germline CDR1 reads SGHVS; CDR2 reads FQNEAQ. The length of the CDR3 is 14 residues.

This clonotype originated in an adult man with HIV who was CMV-seropositive. The chain uses TRBV7-8 and TRBJ1-6, with TRBD1 as a possible D gene (5 bases). The sample in question was CD4+ T cells sorted from PBMCs after approximately 18-hour stimulation, obtained from a patient who received antiretroviral therapy. The CDR3 is CASSLEQGGSPLHF. The CDR3 region has the DNA TGTGCCAGCAGCTTAGAGCAGGGAGGATCACCCCTCCACTTT.